Shown below are 9 T cell receptor beta chains from a single sample sequenced in a study of vaccination and CD4 T cells after COVID-19. These receptors' targets are unknown. The treatment was: approximately 9-day PBMC culture with coronavirus spike peptide pools or control peptides (ViraFEST assay). With the Oncomine TCR Beta short-read assay, DNA from cultured CD4+ T cells was sequenced. TCRdb reprocessed the PCR reads with MiXCR, giving one entry per CDR3 protein. Of fewer than 20,000 distinct CDR3 sequences detected, around 56% appear once; the ten largest clones hold 6% to 9.5%. Sequences were obtained from CD4+ T cells from blood, cultured in vitro. The source is a human donor who had recovered from COVID-19.

The chain employs TRBV10-3 and TRBJ1-1, with 7 nucleotides matching TRBD1. The CDR3 runs to 14 residues. The V gene end was trimmed by 6 bases and the J gene end by 2 bases; junction bases not matched to a gene: 6. Per germline, CDR1 ENHRY and CDR2 SYGVKD. CDR3: CAIRETGINTEAFF. Here the CDR3 DNA reads TGTGCCATCAGGGAGACAGGGATAAACACTGAAGCTTTCTTT.

The chain has TRBV19 and TRBJ1-5; 8 bases fit TRBD1. Trimming took 9 bases from V and 4 from J; bases not matched to a gene: 8. The CDR3 has 14 residues. Germline V gives CDR1 LNHDA, CDR2 SQIVND (reference sequence). CDR3 sequence (DNA): TGTGCCAGCCGCCAGGGGGCGACAAATCAGCCCCAGCATTTT. Translated: CASRQGATNQPQHF. Full variable domain (rest looked up from reference TRBV19 and TRBJ1-5): DGGITQSPKYLFRKEGQNVTLSCEQNLNHDAMYWYRQDPGQGLRLIYYSQIVNDFQKGDIAEGYSVSREKKESFPLTVTSAQKNPTAFYLCASRQGATNQPQHFGDGTRLSIL.

The gene calls are TRBV10-3 and TRBJ2-3; TRBD1 might be the D (5 bases). This CDR3 spans 15 amino acids. Germline V lookup: CDR1 ENHRY, CDR2 SYGVKD. The V end was cut by 3 bases, the J end by 0 bases, with 10 bases between. CDR3 coding DNA: TGTGCCATCAGTGAACCAGGGTATAGCACAGATACGCAGTATTTT. Amino acid sequence: CAISEPGYSTDTQYF.

The chain employs TRBV10-2 and TRBJ2-1; D might be TRBD1 or TRBD2, each matching 5 bases. The CDR3 is 15 residues long. Per the germline V gene, CDR1 is WSHSY and CDR2 is SAAADI. V was pared by 7 bases and J by 5 bases, with 18 bases between. The CDR3 nucleotides read TGCGCCAGCAAAGTGGGCTGGGGGAGCAACAATGAGCAGTTCTTC. This encodes CASKVGWGSNNEQFF.

The V and J genes are TRBV30 and TRBJ1-2; D remains ambiguous. Between the trimmed V and J ends, which lost 4 bases and 2 bases, there was a span of 11 bases. The CDR3 contains 13 residues. Germline CDR1 is GTSNPN and CDR2 is SVGIG (reference sequence). In nucleotides, the CDR3 is TGTGCCTGGAAGGCCCAGGCGAACTATGGCTACACCTTC. Translating gives CAWKAQANYGYTF.

The sample holds a few counts of this clonotype. The chain links TRBV20-1 to TRBJ1-6; TRBD1 is a possible D gene (6 bases). The V end was cut by 2 bases, the J end by 9 bases, with 20 bases between. Germline CDR1 and CDR2: DFQATT and SNEGSKA (reference sequence). This CDR3 region has 16 residues. CDR3 sequence: CSARTGGRGEGSPLHF. Here the CDR3 DNA reads TGCAGTGCTAGAACGGGGGGCAGGGGAGAGGGTTCACCCCTCCACTTT.

In this sample, this clonotype turned up once. This rearrangement joins TRBV12-3 or TRBV12-4 to TRBJ1-5; TRBD1 matches 7 bases. Trimming at V came to 3 bases and at J to 3 bases, leaving 5 bases not matched to a gene. The CDR3 covers 15 residues. In nucleotides, the CDR3 is TGTGCCAGCAGTTTCGGCCAGGGGGTCAATCAGCCCCAGCATTTT. It yields the protein CASSFGQGVNQPQHF.

V is TRBV10-2 and J is TRBJ2-1, with TRBD2 identical over 9 bases. The CDR3 is 15 amino acids. The germline gives CDR1 WSHSY, CDR2 SAAADI. V lost 1 base to trimming and J lost 4 bases; unmatched junction nucleotides: 2. The CDR3 region is CASSELAGAYNEQFF. The CDR3 region has the DNA TGCGCCAGCAGTGAGTTAGCGGGGGCATACAATGAGCAGTTCTTC.

V is TRBV24-1 and J is TRBJ1-6; possible D gene TRBD1, 5 bases. CDR1 and CDR2 (germline): KGHDR, SFDVKD. This CDR3 contains 14 residues. V lost 9 bases and J 9 bases, leaving 17 bases between the germline ends. The CDR3 here is CATYEAGWGSPLHF. DNA for the CDR3: TGTGCCACCTACGAGGCAGGGTGGGGTTCACCCCTCCACTTT.